The text below deals with one T cell receptor (beta chain). The authors reverse transcribed about 0.5 to 1 ug RNA with random hexamers. From the immunoSEQ multiplex PCR reads, TCRdb called clonotypes with MiXCR, one entry per CDR3 protein. The table records 150,000 to 200,000 distinct CDR3 sequences, 94% of them present only once. CDR3 length: 15 amino acids. V was clipped by 3 bases and J by 2 bases; unmatched bases: 5. Germline V gene lookup returns CDR1 LGHNA and CDR2 YNFKEQ. This sample is drawn from a study of CD8 T cells in Susac syndrome. The chain couples TRBV4-2 to TRBJ2-3; 7 bases are a match to TRBD2. The sequencing sample was made of CD4+ T cells from PBMCs. This clonotype originated in a human donor with Susac syndrome. This CDR3 is CASSHPSGLTDTQYF. The CDR3 DNA reads TGTGCCAGCAGCCATCCTAGCGGACTCACAGATACGCAGTATTTT.